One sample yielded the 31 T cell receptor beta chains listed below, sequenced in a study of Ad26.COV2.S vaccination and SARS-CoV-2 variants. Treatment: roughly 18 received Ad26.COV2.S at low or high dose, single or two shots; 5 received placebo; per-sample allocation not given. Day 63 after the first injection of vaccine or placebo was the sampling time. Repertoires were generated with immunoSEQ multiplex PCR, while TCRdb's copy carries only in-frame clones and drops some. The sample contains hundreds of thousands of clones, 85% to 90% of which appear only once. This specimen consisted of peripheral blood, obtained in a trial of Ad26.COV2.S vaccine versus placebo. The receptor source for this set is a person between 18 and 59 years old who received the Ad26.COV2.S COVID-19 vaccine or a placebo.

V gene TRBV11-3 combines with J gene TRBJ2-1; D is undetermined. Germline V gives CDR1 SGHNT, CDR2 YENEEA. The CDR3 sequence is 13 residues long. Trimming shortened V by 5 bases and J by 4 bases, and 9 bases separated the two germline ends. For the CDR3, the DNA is TGTGCCAGCAGCCCTCCCGGATACAATGAGCAGTTCTTC. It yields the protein CASSPPGYNEQFF.

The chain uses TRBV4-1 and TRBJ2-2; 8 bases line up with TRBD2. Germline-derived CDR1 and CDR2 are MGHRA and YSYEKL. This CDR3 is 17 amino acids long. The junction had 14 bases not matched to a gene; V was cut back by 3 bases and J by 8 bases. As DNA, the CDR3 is TGCGCCAGCAGCCAGGATGGGACTAGGAATAGGGGGGGGGAGCTGTTTTTT. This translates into CASSQDGTRNRGGELFF.

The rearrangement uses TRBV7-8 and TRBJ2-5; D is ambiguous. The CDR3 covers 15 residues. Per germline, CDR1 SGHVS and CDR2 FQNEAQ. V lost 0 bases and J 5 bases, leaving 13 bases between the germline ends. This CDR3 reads CASSLASVAPETQYF. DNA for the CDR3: TGTGCCAGCAGCTTAGCTTCGGTGGCACCGGAGACCCAGTACTTC.

The CDR3 is CASSEVLGDTQYF. The CDR3 nucleotides read TGTGCCAGCAGTGAGGTCCTGGGAGATACGCAGTATTTT. The chain uses TRBV2 and TRBJ2-3; D call uncertain. CDR3 length: 13 amino acids. Trimming took 3 bases from V and 5 from J, leaving 9 bases between them. Germline loops: CDR1 SNHLY, CDR2 FYNNEI.

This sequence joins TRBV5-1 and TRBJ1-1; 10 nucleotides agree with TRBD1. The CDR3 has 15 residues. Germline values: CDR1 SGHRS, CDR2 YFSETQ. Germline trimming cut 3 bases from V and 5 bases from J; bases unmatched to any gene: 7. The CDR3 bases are TGCGCCAGCAGCTGGACAGGGGGGGTTAGGACTGAAGCTTTCTTT. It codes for CASSWTGGVRTEAFF.

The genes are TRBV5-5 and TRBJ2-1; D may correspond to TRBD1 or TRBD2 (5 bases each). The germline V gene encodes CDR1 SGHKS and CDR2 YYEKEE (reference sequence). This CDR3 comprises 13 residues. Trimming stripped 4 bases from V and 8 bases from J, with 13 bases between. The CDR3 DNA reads TGTGCCAGCAGCACGGGACCTATGGATGAGCAGTTCTTC. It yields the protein CASSTGPMDEQFF.

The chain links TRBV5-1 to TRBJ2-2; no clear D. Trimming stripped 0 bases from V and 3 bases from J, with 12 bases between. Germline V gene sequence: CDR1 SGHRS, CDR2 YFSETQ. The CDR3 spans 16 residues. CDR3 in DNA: TGCGCCAGCAGCTTGGAGGTCGGCTCCTACACCGGGGAGCTGTTTTTT. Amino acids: CASSLEVGSYTGELFF.

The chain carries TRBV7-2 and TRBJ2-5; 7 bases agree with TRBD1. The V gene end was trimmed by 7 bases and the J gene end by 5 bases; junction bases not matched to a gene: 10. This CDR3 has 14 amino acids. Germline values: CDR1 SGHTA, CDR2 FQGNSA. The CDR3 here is CASTPGQSRETQYF. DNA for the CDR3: TGTGCCAGCACCCCGGGACAGTCTCGGGAGACCCAGTACTTC.

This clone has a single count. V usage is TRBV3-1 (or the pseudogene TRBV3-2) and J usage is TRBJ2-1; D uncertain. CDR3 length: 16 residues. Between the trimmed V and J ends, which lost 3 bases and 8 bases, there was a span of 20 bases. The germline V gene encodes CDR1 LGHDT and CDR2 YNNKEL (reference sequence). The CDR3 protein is CASSHRTASWVHEQFF. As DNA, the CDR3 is TGTGCCAGCAGCCATCGGACGGCTTCGTGGGTCCATGAGCAGTTCTTC.

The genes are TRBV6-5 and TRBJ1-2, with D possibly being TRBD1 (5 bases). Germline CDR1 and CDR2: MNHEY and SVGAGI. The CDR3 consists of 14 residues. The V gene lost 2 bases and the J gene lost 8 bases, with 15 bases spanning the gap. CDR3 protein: CASSYGGGGEGYTF. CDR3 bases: TGTGCCAGCAGTTACGGGGGAGGAGGGGAGGGCTACACCTTC.

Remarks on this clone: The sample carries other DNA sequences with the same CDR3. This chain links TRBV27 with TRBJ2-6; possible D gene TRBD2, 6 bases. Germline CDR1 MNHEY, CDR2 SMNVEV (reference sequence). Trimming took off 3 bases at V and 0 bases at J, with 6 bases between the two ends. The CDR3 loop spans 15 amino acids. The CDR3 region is CASSFGGSGANVLTF. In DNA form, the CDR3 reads TGTGCCAGCAGTTTCGGGGGCTCTGGGGCCAACGTCCTGACTTTC.

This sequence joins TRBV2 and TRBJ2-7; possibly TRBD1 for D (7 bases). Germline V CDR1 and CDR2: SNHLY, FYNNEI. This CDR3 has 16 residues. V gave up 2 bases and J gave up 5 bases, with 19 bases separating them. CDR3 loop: CASSERAGGLGHEQYF. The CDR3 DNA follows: TGTGCCAGCAGTGAAAGGGCAGGGGGGTTAGGCCACGAGCAGTACTTC.

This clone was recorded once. The CDR3 reads CASSYRREGGHEQFF. The CDR3 nucleotides read TGTGCCAGCAGTTACCGACGGGAAGGGGGGCATGAGCAGTTCTTC. The genes are TRBV6-2 or TRBV6-3 and TRBJ2-1; D may be TRBD1 or TRBD2 (6 bases each). The CDR3 contains 15 residues. V was pared by 2 bases and J by 8 bases, with 16 bases between. Germline V gene lookup returns CDR1 MNHEY and CDR2 SVGEGT.

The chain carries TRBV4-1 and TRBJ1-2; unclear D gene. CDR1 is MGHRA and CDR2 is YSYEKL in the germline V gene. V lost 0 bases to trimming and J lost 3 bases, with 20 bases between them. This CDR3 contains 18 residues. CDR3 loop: CASSQDWGQSALYYGYTF. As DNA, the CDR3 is TGCGCCAGCAGCCAAGATTGGGGTCAATCTGCCCTCTACTATGGCTACACCTTC.

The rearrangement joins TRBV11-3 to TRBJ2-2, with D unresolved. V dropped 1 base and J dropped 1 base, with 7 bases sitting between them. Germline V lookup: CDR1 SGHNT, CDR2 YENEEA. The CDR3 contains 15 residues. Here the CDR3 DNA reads TGTGCCAGCAGCTTAGCTGCCCGGAACACCGGGGAGCTGTTTTTT. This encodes CASSLAARNTGELFF. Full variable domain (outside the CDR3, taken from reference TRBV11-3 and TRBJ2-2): EAGVVQSPRYKIIEKKQPVAFWCNPISGHNTLYWYLQNLGQGPELLIRYENEEAVDDSQLPKDRFSAERLKGVDSTLKIQPAELGDSAVYLCASSLAARNTGELFFGEGSRLTVL.

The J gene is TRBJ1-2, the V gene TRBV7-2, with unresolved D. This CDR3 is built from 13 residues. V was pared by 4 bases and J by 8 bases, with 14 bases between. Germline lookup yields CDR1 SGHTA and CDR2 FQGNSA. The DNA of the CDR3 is TGTGCCAGCAGCTCGGACGGAGGGATCGGCTACACCTTC. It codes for CASSSDGGIGYTF.

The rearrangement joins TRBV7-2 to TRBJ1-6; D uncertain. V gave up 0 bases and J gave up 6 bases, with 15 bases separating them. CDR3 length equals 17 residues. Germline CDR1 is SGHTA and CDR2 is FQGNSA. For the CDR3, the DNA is TGTGCCAGCAGCTTAGCTAGGTTGGGTGGAATTAATTCACCCCTCCACTTT. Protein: CASSLARLGGINSPLHF.

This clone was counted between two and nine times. The CDR3 is CASSLWGNEQYF. DNA of the CDR3: TGTGCCAGCAGTTTATGGGGGAACGAGCAGTACTTC. The chain links TRBV12-3 or TRBV12-4 to TRBJ2-7; the D call may be TRBD1 or TRBD2 (5 bases each). Trimming cost V 2 bases and J 5 bases, with 7 bases left between them. The CDR3 runs 12 residues.

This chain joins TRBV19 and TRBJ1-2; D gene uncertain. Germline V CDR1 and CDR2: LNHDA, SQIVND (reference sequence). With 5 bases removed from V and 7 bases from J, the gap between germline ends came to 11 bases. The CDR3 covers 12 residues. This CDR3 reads CASSSSSRGYTF. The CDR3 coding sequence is TGTGCCAGTAGTTCGTCGTCTCGTGGCTACACCTTC. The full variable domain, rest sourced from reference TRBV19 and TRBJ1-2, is DGGITQSPKYLFRKEGQNVTLSCEQNLNHDAMYWYRQDPGQGLRLIYYSQIVNDFQKGDIAEGYSVSREKKESFPLTVTSAQKNPTAFYLCASSSSSRGYTFGSGTRLTVV.

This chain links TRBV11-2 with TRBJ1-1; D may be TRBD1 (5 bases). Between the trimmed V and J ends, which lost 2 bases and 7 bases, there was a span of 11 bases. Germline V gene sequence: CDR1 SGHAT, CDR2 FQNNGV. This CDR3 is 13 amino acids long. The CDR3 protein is CASSLQGRIEAFF. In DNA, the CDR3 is TGTGCCAGCAGCTTACAGGGACGCATTGAAGCTTTCTTT.

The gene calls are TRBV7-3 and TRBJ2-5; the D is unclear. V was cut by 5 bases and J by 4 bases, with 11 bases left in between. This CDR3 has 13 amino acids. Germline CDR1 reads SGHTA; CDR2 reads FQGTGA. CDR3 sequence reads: CASSLSVRETQYF. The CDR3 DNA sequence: TGTGCCAGCAGCCTGTCCGTTCGAGAGACCCAGTACTTC.

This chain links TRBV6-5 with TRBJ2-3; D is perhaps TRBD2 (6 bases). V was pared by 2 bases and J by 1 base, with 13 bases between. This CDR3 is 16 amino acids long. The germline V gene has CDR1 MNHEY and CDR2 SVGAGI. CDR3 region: CASSYSGTAGTDTQYF. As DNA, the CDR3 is TGTGCCAGCAGTTACAGTGGGACTGCAGGCACAGATACGCAGTATTTT.

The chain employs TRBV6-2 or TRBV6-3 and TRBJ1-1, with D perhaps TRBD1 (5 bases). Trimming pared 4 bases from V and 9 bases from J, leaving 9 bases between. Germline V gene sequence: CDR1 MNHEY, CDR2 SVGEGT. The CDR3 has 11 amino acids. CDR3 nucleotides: TGTGCCAGCAGTTTATGGGGACAAGCTTTCTTT. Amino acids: CASSLWGQAFF.

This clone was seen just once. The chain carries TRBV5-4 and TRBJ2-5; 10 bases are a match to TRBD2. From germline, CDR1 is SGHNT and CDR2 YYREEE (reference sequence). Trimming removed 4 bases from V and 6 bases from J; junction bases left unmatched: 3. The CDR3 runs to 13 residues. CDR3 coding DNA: TGTGCCAGCAGCGAGCGGGGGGGTCAGACCCAGTACTTC. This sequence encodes CASSERGGQTQYF.

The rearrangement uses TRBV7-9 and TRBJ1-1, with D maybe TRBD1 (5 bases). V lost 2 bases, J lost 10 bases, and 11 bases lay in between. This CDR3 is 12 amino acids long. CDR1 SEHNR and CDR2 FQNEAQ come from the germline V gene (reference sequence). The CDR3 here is CASSLSAGTAFF. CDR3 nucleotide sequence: TGTGCCAGCAGCTTATCGGCAGGGACAGCTTTCTTT.

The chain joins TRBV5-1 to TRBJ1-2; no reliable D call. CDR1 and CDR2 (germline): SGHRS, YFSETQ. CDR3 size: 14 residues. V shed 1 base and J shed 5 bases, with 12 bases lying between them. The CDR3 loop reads CASSLFGQTYGYTF. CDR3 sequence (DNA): TGCGCCAGCAGCTTGTTCGGGCAGACGTATGGCTACACCTTC.

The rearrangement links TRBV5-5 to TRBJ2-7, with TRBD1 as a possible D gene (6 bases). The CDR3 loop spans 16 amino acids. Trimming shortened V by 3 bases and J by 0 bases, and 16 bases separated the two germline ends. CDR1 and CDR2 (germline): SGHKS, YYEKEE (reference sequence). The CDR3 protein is CASSYSTTGSSYEQYV. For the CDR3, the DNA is TGTGCCAGCAGCTACTCCACGACAGGCAGCTCCTACGAGCAGTACGTC.

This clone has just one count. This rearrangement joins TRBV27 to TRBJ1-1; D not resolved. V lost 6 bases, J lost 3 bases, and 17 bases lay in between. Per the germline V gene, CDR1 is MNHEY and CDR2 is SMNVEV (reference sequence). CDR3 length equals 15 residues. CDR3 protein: CASRDFLQGYTEAFF. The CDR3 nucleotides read TGTGCCAGCAGGGACTTCCTACAAGGGTACACTGAAGCTTTCTTT.

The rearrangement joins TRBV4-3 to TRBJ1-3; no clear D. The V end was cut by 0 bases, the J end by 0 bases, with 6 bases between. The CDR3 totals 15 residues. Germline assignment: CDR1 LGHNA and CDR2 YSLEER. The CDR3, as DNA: TGCGCCAGCAGCCAAGAGTCTGCCTCTGGAAACACCATATATTTT. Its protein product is CASSQESASGNTIYF.

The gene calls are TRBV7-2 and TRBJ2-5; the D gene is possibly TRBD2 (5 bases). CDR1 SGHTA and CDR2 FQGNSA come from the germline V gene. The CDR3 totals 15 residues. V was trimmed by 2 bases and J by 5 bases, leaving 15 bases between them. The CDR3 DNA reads TGTGCCAGCAGCTTACGCCTCGGGGTGTGGGAGACCCAGTACTTC. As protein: CASSLRLGVWETQYF.

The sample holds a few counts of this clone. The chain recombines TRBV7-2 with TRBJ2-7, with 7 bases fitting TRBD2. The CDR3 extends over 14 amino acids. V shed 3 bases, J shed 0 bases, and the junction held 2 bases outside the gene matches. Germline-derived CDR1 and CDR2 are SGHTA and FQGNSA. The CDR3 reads CASSFGGSSYEQYV. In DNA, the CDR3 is TGTGCCAGCAGCTTCGGCGGGAGCTCCTACGAGCAGTACGTC.